What follows describes a single T cell receptor (beta chain). Its matching antigen is unknown. Profiling relied on immunoSEQ multiplex PCR, and the TCRdb table lists in-frame clones only, not all of them. The sample holds over 50,000 clones, roughly four fifths seen once. The data derive from a study of memory CD4+ T cells and cytomegalovirus serostatus. For the study at large: Donors were healthy Belgian adults, 9 or 10 CMV seropositive and some 24 seronegative. General study findings and limits: The CMV-associated TCR signature appears largely within the CD4+ memory repertoire. Of approximately 160 reported CMV TCRbeta sequences, roughly 67 were found in memory CD4+ repertoires. CMV serostatus prediction reached median AUC roughly 0.95, or 0.91 with US-trained model.

The V end lost 5 bases, the J end lost 10 bases, and 15 bases lay between the germline ends. The CDR3 spans 12 residues. CDR1 is SGHTA and CDR2 is FQGNSA in the germline V gene. The sort gate was single viable CD3+CD4+CD8-CD45RO+ cells for memory CD4+ T cells. Sequences were obtained from memory CD4+ T cells from blood. The chain combines TRBV7-2 with TRBJ2-7; D perhaps matches TRBD2 (6 bases). This clonotype originated in an adult in good health and CMV-seronegative. The CDR3 DNA reads as TGTGCCAGCAGCATGCGGGGTGAGAGTCAGTACTTC. This translates into CASSMRGESQYF.